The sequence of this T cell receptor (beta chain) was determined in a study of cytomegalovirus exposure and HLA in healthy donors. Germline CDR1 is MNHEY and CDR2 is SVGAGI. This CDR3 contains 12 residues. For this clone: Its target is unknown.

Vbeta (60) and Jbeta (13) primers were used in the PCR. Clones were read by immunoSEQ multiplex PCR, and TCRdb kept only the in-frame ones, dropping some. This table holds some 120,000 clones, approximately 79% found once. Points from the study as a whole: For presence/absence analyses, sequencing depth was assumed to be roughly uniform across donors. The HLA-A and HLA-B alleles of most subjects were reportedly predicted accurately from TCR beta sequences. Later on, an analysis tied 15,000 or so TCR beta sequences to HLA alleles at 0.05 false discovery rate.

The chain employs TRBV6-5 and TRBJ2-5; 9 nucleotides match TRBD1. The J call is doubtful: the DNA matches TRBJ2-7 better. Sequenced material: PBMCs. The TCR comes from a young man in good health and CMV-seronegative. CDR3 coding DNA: TGTGCCAGCAGCCGGACAGGGGACGAGCAGTACTTC. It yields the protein CASSRTGDEQYF.